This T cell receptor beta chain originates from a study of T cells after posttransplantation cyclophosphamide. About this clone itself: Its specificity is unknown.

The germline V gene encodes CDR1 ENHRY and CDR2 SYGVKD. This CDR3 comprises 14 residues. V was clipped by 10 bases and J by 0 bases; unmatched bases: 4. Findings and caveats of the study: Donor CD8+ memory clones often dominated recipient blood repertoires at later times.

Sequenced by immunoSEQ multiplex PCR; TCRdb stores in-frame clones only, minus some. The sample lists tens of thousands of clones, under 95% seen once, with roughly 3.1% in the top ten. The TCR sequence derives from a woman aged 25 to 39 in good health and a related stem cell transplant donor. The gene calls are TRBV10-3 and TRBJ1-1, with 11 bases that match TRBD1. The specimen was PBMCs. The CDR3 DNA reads TGTGCCAGCTGGACAGGGGGCATGAACACTGAAGCTTTCTTT. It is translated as CASWTGGMNTEAFF.